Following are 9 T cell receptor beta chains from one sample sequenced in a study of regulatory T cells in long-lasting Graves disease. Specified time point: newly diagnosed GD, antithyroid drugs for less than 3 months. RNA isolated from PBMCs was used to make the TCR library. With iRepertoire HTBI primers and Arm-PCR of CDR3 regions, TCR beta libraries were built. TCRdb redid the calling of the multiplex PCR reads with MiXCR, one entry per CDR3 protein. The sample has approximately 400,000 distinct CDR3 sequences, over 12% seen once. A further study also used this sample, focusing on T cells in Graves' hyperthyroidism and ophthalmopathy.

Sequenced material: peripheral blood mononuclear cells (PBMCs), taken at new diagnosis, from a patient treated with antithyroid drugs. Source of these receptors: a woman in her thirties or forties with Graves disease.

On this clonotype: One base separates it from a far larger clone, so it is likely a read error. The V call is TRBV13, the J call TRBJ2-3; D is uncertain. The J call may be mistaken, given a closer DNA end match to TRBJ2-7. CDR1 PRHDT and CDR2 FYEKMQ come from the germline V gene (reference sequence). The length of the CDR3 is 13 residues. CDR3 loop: CASSFSSNCEQYF. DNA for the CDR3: TGTGCCAGCAGCTTTTCCTCCAACTGCGAGCAGTACTTC.

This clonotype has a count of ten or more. CDR3 sequence: CASRATGDATDTQYF. The CDR3 bases are TGTGCCAGCAGGGCGACAGGGGATGCGACAGATACGCAGTATTTT. This chain connects TRBV2 to TRBJ2-3, with 8 bases that match TRBD1. CDR3 length equals 15 residues. The J segment lost 3 bases and the V segment lost 6 bases, leaving 8 bases of the junction unmatched. Germline V lookup: CDR1 SNHLY, CDR2 FYNNEI.

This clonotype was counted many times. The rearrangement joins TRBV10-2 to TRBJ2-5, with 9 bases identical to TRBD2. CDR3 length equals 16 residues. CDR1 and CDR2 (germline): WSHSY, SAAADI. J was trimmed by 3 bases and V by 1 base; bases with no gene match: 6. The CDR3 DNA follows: TGCGCCAGCAGTGAGTGGCTAGCGGGAACCGAAGAGACCCAGTACTTC. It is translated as CASSEWLAGTEETQYF.

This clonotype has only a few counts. CDR3 nucleotides: TGTGCCAGTAGAACAGGGGTTGGAGAAAAACTGTTTTTT. Translated, it gives CASRTGVGEKLFF. The chain has TRBV19 and TRBJ1-4; TRBD1 matches at 7 bases. The junction had 6 bases not matched to a gene; V was cut back by 6 bases and J by 8 bases. The germline V gene has CDR1 LNHDA and CDR2 SQIVND (reference sequence). The CDR3 is 13 amino acids.

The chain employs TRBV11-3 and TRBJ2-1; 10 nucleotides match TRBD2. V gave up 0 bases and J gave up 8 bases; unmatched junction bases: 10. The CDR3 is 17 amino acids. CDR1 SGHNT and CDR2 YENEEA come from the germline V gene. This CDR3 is CASSLEGLAGAIDEQFF. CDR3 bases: TGTGCCAGCAGCTTAGAAGGGCTAGCGGGAGCAATTGATGAGCAGTTCTTC.

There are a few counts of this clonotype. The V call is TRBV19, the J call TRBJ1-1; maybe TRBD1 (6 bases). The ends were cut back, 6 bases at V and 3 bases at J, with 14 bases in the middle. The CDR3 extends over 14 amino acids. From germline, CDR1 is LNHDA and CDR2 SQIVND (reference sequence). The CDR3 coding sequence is TGTGCCAGTAGCAAATACAGGGAGTACACTGAAGCTTTCTTT. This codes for CASSKYREYTEAFF.

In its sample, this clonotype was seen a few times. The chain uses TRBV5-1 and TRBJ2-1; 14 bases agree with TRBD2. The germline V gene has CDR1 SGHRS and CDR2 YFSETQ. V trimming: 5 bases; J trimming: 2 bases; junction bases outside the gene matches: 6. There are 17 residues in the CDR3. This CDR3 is CASRKGLAGGPYNEQFF. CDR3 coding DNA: TGCGCCAGCAGAAAAGGACTAGCGGGAGGTCCCTACAATGAGCAGTTCTTC.

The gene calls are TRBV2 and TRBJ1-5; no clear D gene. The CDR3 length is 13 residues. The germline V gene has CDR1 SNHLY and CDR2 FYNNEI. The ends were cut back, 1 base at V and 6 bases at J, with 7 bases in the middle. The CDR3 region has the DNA TGTGCCAGCAGTGAAGGGTTCGGTCAGCCCCAGCATTTT. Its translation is CASSEGFGQPQHF.

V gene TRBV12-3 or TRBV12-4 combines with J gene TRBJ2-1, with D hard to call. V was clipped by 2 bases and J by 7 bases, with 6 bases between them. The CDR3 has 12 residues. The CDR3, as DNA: TGTGCCAGCAGTTTAATCCGAAATGAGCAGTTCTTC. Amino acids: CASSLIRNEQFF.